This entry concerns a single T cell receptor (beta chain). Repertoires were generated with immunoSEQ multiplex PCR, while TCRdb's copy carries only in-frame clones and drops some. The sample lists 50,000 to 70,000 clones; roughly nine tenths were seen once. The CDR3 runs 14 residues. Trimming took 8 bases from V and 0 from J, leaving 14 bases between them. Per the germline V gene, CDR1 is MNHEY and CDR2 is SMNVEV (reference sequence). This specimen comes from a study of T cells in localized non-small cell lung cancer. Source: peripheral blood, taken before any cancer treatment. The gene calls are TRBV27 and TRBJ2-7; D ambiguous. This TCR derives from a man aged 40 to 69 with stage I lung adenocarcinoma. CDR3 in amino acids: CASGGLGSSYEQYF. For the CDR3, the DNA is TGTGCCAGCGGTGGTTTAGGCAGCTCCTACGAGCAGTACTTC.